These 29 T cell receptor beta chains share one sample of origin, sequenced in a study of human versus mouse CDR3 diversity and MHC coevolution. Profiled with immunoSEQ multiplex PCR; TCRdb holds only in-frame clones, not every one. The data show fewer than 100,000 clones, about 94% seen once. The sequenced sample was naive CD4+ T cells from blood. Subset given: CD45RO-negative CD62L-positive naive CD4 T cells. All receptors come from a person aged 30 to 70 in good health.

The chain joins TRBV12-5 to TRBJ1-1; D gene ambiguous. The CDR3 is made up of 14 amino acids. Germline CDR1 and CDR2: LGHNT and FRNRAP. V was shortened by 5 bases and J by 6 bases, with 16 bases between the two germline ends. This CDR3 reads CASGPRPLGAEAFF. The DNA for the CDR3 is TGTGCTAGTGGTCCCCGACCCTTGGGCGCTGAAGCTTTCTTT.

The sample holds one count of this clone. The chain links TRBV7-2 to TRBJ2-5; 7 bases are shared with TRBD2. V shed 5 bases and J 5 bases; nucleotides not matched to a gene: 8. The CDR3 is 14 residues long. Germline CDR1 and CDR2: SGHTA and FQGNSA. CDR3 in amino acids: CASSGAGYGETQYF. CDR3 nucleotide sequence: TGTGCCAGCAGCGGAGCGGGGTACGGGGAGACCCAGTACTTC.

This sequence joins TRBV27 and TRBJ2-1; possible D gene TRBD1, 5 bases. CDR1 and CDR2 (germline): MNHEY, SMNVEV (reference sequence). The length of the CDR3 is 15 residues. Trimming pared 6 bases from V and 0 bases from J, leaving 12 bases between. CDR3 coding DNA: TGTGCCAGCAGCTACGACAGATACTCCTACAATGAGCAGTTCTTC. Its translation is CASSYDRYSYNEQFF.

This clone showed up just once. The V and J genes are TRBV5-1 and TRBJ2-3, with 9 bases fitting TRBD2. The CDR3 has 17 residues. Looked up from germline, CDR1 is SGHRS and CDR2 is YFSETQ. V was clipped by 0 bases and J by 3 bases; unmatched bases: 8. The CDR3 reads CASSLGALAGSTDTQYF. CDR3 nucleotide sequence: TGCGCCAGCAGCTTGGGGGCGCTAGCGGGATCGACAGATACGCAGTATTTT. The full variable domain, in which reference TRBV5-1 and TRBJ2-3 provide the parts outside the CDR3, is KAGVTQTPRYLIKTRGQQVTLSCSPISGHRSVSWYQQTPGQGLQFLFEYFSETQRNKGNFPGRFSGRQFSNSRSEMNVSTLELGDSALYLCASSLGALAGSTDTQYFGPGTRLTVL.

The J gene is TRBJ2-5, the V gene TRBV27; 8 bases fit TRBD2. This CDR3 is built from 15 residues. CDR1 MNHEY and CDR2 SMNVEV come from the germline V gene (reference sequence). Trimming took 5 bases from V and 6 from J; bases not matched to a gene: 11. This chain's CDR3 is CASSPAGAPLQTQYF. The CDR3 coding sequence is TGTGCCAGCAGTCCAGCGGGAGCCCCCCTTCAGACCCAGTACTTC.

This clone was observed a handful of times. J is TRBJ1-4 and V is TRBV2, with TRBD1 as a possible D gene (6 bases). Germline V CDR1 and CDR2: SNHLY, FYNNEI. Trimming pared 6 bases from V and 8 bases from J, leaving 13 bases between. The CDR3 spans 13 residues. CDR3 loop: CASRPGQMEKLFF. The DNA for the CDR3 is TGTGCCAGCAGACCCGGACAGATGGAAAAACTGTTTTTT.

This clone was recorded once. The chain combines TRBV5-1 with TRBJ2-5, with D unresolved. The CDR3 spans 14 residues. Per the germline V gene, CDR1 is SGHRS and CDR2 is YFSETQ. V gave up 0 bases and J gave up 1 base, with 7 bases separating them. The CDR3, as DNA: TGCGCCAGCAGCTTGGGCAGAATCCAAGAGACCCAGTACTTC. Protein sequence: CASSLGRIQETQYF.

CDR3 sequence reads: CASSPTSGATDTQYF. CDR3 coding DNA: TGTGCCAGCAGCCCGACTAGCGGAGCCACAGATACGCAGTATTTT. V gene TRBV6-5 combines with J gene TRBJ2-3, with TRBD2 matching 9 bases. The CDR3 length is 15 residues. With 6 bases clipped from V and 2 bases from J, the junction kept 6 bases outside the gene matches. From germline, CDR1 is MNHEY and CDR2 SVGAGI.

Concerning this clone: The sample holds other DNA sequences that translate to the same CDR3. The rearrangement uses TRBV7-3 and TRBJ1-1; D possibly corresponds to TRBD1 (5 bases). Germline CDR1 SGHTA, CDR2 FQGTGA. The CDR3 is 13 amino acids. Deletions cut 4 bases from V and 1 base from J, with 7 bases between. The chain's CDR3 is CASSSDRNTEAFF. The CDR3 nucleotides are TGTGCCAGCAGCTCCGACAGGAACACTGAAGCTTTCTTT.

The rearrangement joins TRBV18 to TRBJ1-5; a weak D match, TRBD1 (6 bases). The CDR3 has 15 residues. Germline CDR1 and CDR2: KGHSH and LQKENI. V gave up 2 bases and J gave up 2 bases, with 10 bases separating them. For the CDR3, the DNA is TGTGCCAGCTCACCAGGGAACAGGGGCAATCAGCCCCAGCATTTT. Translation: CASSPGNRGNQPQHF.

The V gene is TRBV29-1, the J gene TRBJ2-7; a weak D match, TRBD1 (6 bases). Trimming removed 0 bases from V and 0 bases from J, with 12 bases in between. The germline CDR1 and CDR2 sequences are SQVTM and ANQGSEA. The CDR3 is 15 residues long. CDR3 amino acids: CSVEEGRGASYEQYF. CDR3 nucleotide sequence: TGCAGCGTTGAAGAGGGCAGGGGCGCCTCCTACGAGCAGTACTTC.

The chain uses TRBV27 and TRBJ1-1, with a tentative D call TRBD1 (5 bases). The germline gives CDR1 MNHEY, CDR2 SMNVEV (reference sequence). The CDR3 is 12 residues long. V was clipped by 8 bases and J by 7 bases, with 14 bases between them. This chain's CDR3 is CASGGGWGEAFF. The CDR3 bases are TGTGCCAGCGGGGGGGGGTGGGGTGAAGCTTTCTTT.

This rearrangement joins TRBV7-2 to TRBJ1-1; D remains ambiguous. Germline CDR1 reads SGHTA; CDR2 reads FQGNSA. The CDR3 spans 12 residues. V lost 5 bases and J 1 base, leaving 5 bases between the germline ends. The CDR3 protein is CASSRGNTEAFF. For the CDR3, the DNA is TGTGCCAGCAGCCGCGGGAACACTGAAGCTTTCTTT. Combining the CDR3 with reference TRBV7-2 and TRBJ1-1 gives the whole variable domain GAGVSQSPSNKVTEKGKDVELRCDPISGHTALYWYRQSLGQGLEFLIYFQGNSAPDKSGLPSDRFSAERTGGSVSTLTIQRTQQEDSAVYLCASSRGNTEAFFGQGTRLTVV.

V is TRBV7-9 and J is TRBJ2-1; 9 positions agree with TRBD2. V dropped 0 bases and J dropped 3; count of bases not matched to a gene: 6. From germline, CDR1 is SEHNR and CDR2 FQNEAQ (reference sequence). The CDR3 has 17 amino acids. The CDR3, as DNA: TGTGCCAGCAGCTTAGCGCGGGCTAGCGGGGACTACAATGAGCAGTTCTTC. Translating it yields CASSLARASGDYNEQFF.

The chain recombines TRBV7-9 with TRBJ2-1; a possible D gene is TRBD2 (6 bases). The germline V and J ends were trimmed by 5 bases and 8 bases, with 16 bases remaining between them. There are 14 residues in the CDR3. From germline, CDR1 is SEHNR and CDR2 FQNEAQ (reference sequence). This CDR3 reads CASSPLGGLHEQFF. The CDR3 bases are TGTGCCAGCAGCCCGCTCGGGGGTTTACATGAGCAGTTCTTC.

The chain links TRBV15 to TRBJ1-2; possibly TRBD1 for D (6 bases). V lost 4 bases and J lost 8, with 14 bases in between. From germline, CDR1 is LNHNV and CDR2 YYDKDF (reference sequence). The CDR3 spans 13 residues. This CDR3 is CATSIPDSAGYTF. The CDR3 DNA reads TGTGCCACCAGCATACCGGACAGTGCCGGCTACACCTTC.

The V gene is TRBV5-1, the J gene TRBJ1-4; 9 bases are a match to TRBD1. The trim removed 4 bases at V and 1 base at J, leaving 11 bases unmatched. This CDR3 has 18 amino acids. Germline V lookup: CDR1 SGHRS, CDR2 YFSETQ. The CDR3 loop reads CASSLPRTGVGTNEKLFF. As DNA, the CDR3 is TGCGCCAGCAGCCTGCCTCGGACAGGGGTGGGAACTAATGAAAAACTGTTTTTT. The full variable domain, its missing parts supplied by reference TRBV5-1 and TRBJ1-4, is KAGVTQTPRYLIKTRGQQVTLSCSPISGHRSVSWYQQTPGQGLQFLFEYFSETQRNKGNFPGRFSGRQFSNSRSEMNVSTLELGDSALYLCASSLPRTGVGTNEKLFFGSGTQLSVL.

This clone was recorded once. The V and J genes are TRBV30 and TRBJ2-1; 7 bases align to TRBD2. Germline CDR1 reads GTSNPN; CDR2 reads SVGIG (reference sequence). The CDR3 length is 15 residues. With V trimmed by 3 bases and J by 4 bases, 9 bases remained unmatched. The DNA for the CDR3 is TGTGCCTGGAGCATGTCTCTAGCGGTTTACAATGAGCAGTTCTTC. This gives the protein CAWSMSLAVYNEQFF.

V gene TRBV7-2 combines with J gene TRBJ2-3; 9 bases fit TRBD2. Germline V lookup: CDR1 SGHTA, CDR2 FQGNSA. The CDR3 spans 15 residues. V was pared by 1 base and J by 8 bases, with 7 bases of the junction left unmatched. CDR3: CASSLGASGIGTQYF. As DNA, the CDR3 is TGTGCCAGCAGCTTAGGGGCTAGCGGGATCGGTACGCAGTATTTT. The complete variable domain, with remaining parts taken from reference TRBV7-2 and TRBJ2-3, reads GAGVSQSPSNKVTEKGKDVELRCDPISGHTALYWYRQSLGQGLEFLIYFQGNSAPDKSGLPSDRFSAERTGGSVSTLTIQRTQQEDSAVYLCASSLGASGIGTQYFGPGTRLTVL.

The rearrangement joins TRBV5-6 to TRBJ2-3; tentative D call: TRBD1 (6 bases). Deletions cut 5 bases from V and 12 bases from J, with 16 bases between. The CDR3 contains 12 residues. Germline V gives CDR1 SGHDT, CDR2 YYEEEE. CDR3 sequence: CASSPTGFLQYF. The CDR3 region has the DNA TGTGCCAGCAGTCCCACAGGGTTCTTACAGTATTTT.

The gene calls are TRBV7-9 and TRBJ2-5; 8 positions agree with TRBD1. CDR1 is SEHNR, CDR2 FQNEAQ, per germline (reference sequence). V lost 8 bases, J lost 3 bases, and 11 bases stayed unmatched. CDR3 length: 15 amino acids. The CDR3 loop is CASPYDGQGKETQYF. The CDR3 region has the DNA TGTGCCAGCCCCTACGACGGACAGGGTAAAGAGACCCAGTACTTC.

This rearrangement joins TRBV19 to TRBJ2-2, with 7 bases aligning to TRBD1. Germline CDR1 and CDR2: LNHDA and SQIVND (reference sequence). Trimming cost V 7 bases and J 4 bases; bases outside gene matches: 9. CDR3 size: 15 residues. The CDR3 nucleotides read TGTGCCAGTATTCCGGGACAGACTTTCACCGGGGAGCTGTTTTTT. As protein: CASIPGQTFTGELFF.

This chain connects TRBV30 to TRBJ2-7; TRBD1 agrees at 11 bases. Germline CDR1 is GTSNPN and CDR2 is SVGIG (reference sequence). The length of the CDR3 is 14 residues. CDR3 residues: CASPGTGGTYEQYF. CDR3 in DNA: TGTGCTTCGCCCGGGACAGGGGGTACCTACGAGCAGTACTTC. The variable domain in full, with the rest retrieved from reference TRBV30 and TRBJ2-7, is SQTIHQWPATLVQPVGSPLSLECTVEGTSNPNLYWYRQAAGRGLQLLFYSVGIGQISSEVPQNLSASRPQDRQFILSSKKLLLSDSGFYLCASPGTGGTYEQYFGPGTRLTVT.

This chain uses TRBV9 with TRBJ2-1; D is undetermined. This CDR3 comprises 13 residues. Germline V gene lookup returns CDR1 SGDLS and CDR2 YYNGEE. Trimming pared 6 bases from V and 0 bases from J, leaving 7 bases between. CDR3 nucleotides: TGTGCCAGCATGCCGGGCTCCTACAATGAGCAGTTCTTC. It specifies CASMPGSYNEQFF.

The chain carries TRBV6-4 and TRBJ2-1; the D gene is possibly TRBD2 (6 bases). The CDR3 is 13 amino acids. V shed 6 bases and J shed 5 bases, with 11 bases lying between them. In germline, CDR1 is MRHNA, CDR2 SNTAGT. This CDR3 reads CASRGGLDNEQFF. The CDR3 nucleotides read TGTGCCAGCAGGGGAGGACTTGACAATGAGCAGTTCTTC.

The chain combines TRBV7-6 with TRBJ2-2; TRBD1 matches at 8 bases. V was clipped by 5 bases and J by 0 bases; unmatched bases: 2. The CDR3 covers 15 residues. CDR1 and CDR2 from the germline V gene are SGHVS and FNYEAQ. CDR3 DNA: TGTGCCAGCAGCCCACAGGGGGCGAACACCGGGGAGCTGTTTTTT. Translating it yields CASSPQGANTGELFF.

There are a few counts of this clone. This sample also contains other DNA sequences that code for the same CDR3. J is TRBJ2-7 and V is TRBV5-5; 11 bases match TRBD1. The germline V gene encodes CDR1 SGHKS and CDR2 YYEKEE (reference sequence). Trimming at V came to 4 bases and at J to 7 bases, leaving 10 bases not matched to a gene. The CDR3 loop spans 15 amino acids. CDR3 DNA sequence: TGTGCCAGCAGCCCACCCGGACAGGGGGCGAGGGAGCAGTACTTC. It translates to CASSPPGQGAREQYF.

This chain joins TRBV5-1 and TRBJ1-2, with a possible D match to TRBD1 (6 bases). This CDR3 has 13 amino acids. V was shortened by 5 bases and J by 8 bases, with 16 bases between the two germline ends. CDR1 SGHRS and CDR2 YFSETQ come from the germline V gene. Here the CDR3 reads CASRETGPRGYTF. The CDR3 DNA is TGCGCCAGCAGGGAGACAGGTCCGAGGGGCTACACCTTC.

The rearrangement joins TRBV19 to TRBJ2-5, with TRBD1 identical over 10 bases. Germline CDR1 LNHDA, CDR2 SQIVND (reference sequence). J gave up 2 bases and V 8 bases, and 5 bases lay outside the gene matches. The CDR3 sequence is 14 residues long. Here the CDR3 DNA reads TGTGCCAGTGGGGTGGGACAGGGGCAAGAGACCCAGTACTTC. Protein product: CASGVGQGQETQYF.